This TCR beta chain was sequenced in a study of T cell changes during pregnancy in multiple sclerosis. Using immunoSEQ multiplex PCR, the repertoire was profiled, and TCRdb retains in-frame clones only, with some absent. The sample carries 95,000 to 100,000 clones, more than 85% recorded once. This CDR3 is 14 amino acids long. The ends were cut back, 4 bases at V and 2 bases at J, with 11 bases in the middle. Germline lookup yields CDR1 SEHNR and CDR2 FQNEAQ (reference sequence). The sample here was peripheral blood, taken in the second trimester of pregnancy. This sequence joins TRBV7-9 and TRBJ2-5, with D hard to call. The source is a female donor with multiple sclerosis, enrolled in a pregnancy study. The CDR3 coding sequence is TGTGCCAGCAGCTCTCCCGTGGAGCAAGAGACCCAGTACTTC. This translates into CASSSPVEQETQYF.